This T cell receptor beta chain was captured in a study of T-cell memory formation after mild COVID-19. The V end was cut by 1 base, the J end by 7 bases, with 16 bases between. The germline V gene has CDR1 SGHAT and CDR2 FQNNGV. The CDR3 is 15 residues long. Each CDR3 protein is one row after TCRdb ran MiXCR on the 5' RACE reads. The sample consists of about 170,000 distinct CDR3 sequences, about an eighth of them appearing once. The sequence derives from a man younger than 30 who had mild COVID-19 (a few samples of this study predate the infection). Cell type and time point are not known. The chain carries TRBV11-2 and TRBJ1-2; D is undetermined. The sequencing sample was made of PBMCs or a T cell subset sorted from them (not recorded which). The CDR3 region has the DNA TGTGCCAGCAGCTTAGCGGATGACGCATCGGGTGGCTACACCTTC. This codes for CASSLADDASGGYTF.